This TCR beta chain was retrieved from a study of cytomegalovirus exposure and HLA in healthy donors. The approximately 120-subject validation cohort, separate from the roughly 700-subject first cohort, included the donors. Libraries were prepared by immunoSEQ multiplex PCR; TCRdb keeps only in-frame clonotypes and omits some of them. The data hold some 240,000 clones, with around 90% observed a single time. The sequence derives from a woman aged 18-30 years in good health and CMV-seropositive. The specimen was PBMCs.

CDR3 sequence reads: CASRTTGIDEQYF. The CDR3 bases are TGTGCCAGCAGGACGACAGGGATCGACGAGCAGTACTTC. V gene TRBV5-4 combines with J gene TRBJ2-7; 7 bases map to TRBD1. V was clipped by 5 bases and J by 5 bases; unmatched bases: 7. Germline CDR1 and CDR2: SGHNT and YYREEE (reference sequence). This CDR3 is built from 13 residues.